One sample yielded the 19 T cell receptor beta chains listed below, sequenced in a study of T cell responses to AZD1222 COVID-19 vaccine. The table came from immunoSEQ multiplex PCR; TCRdb's copy has only in-frame clones and leaves some out. The sample includes tens of thousands of clones, about nine tenths of them seen just once. The source was peripheral blood, collected on day 0 of AZD1222 vaccination. These receptor sequences come from an adult in good health.

CDR3 bases: TGTGCCAGCAGCTTAGGTCGGGCAGAGACCCAGTACTTC. Translated: CASSLGRAETQYF. The rearrangement joins TRBV11-2 to TRBJ2-5; D not certain. V was cut by 1 base and J by 4 bases, with 7 bases left in between. CDR1 and CDR2 (germline): SGHAT, FQNNGV. The CDR3 covers 13 residues.

The chain combines TRBV19 with TRBJ1-6; D not resolved. Trimming took 4 bases from V and 1 from J, leaving 8 bases between them. Germline V CDR1 and CDR2: LNHDA, SQIVND (reference sequence). The CDR3 covers 15 residues. The CDR3 nucleotides are TGTGCCAGTAGTAAAGATATTTCCTATAATTCACCCCTCCACTTT. It encodes CASSKDISYNSPLHF.

The rearrangement joins TRBV5-4 to TRBJ2-1; 9 bases line up with TRBD2. CDR1 and CDR2 from the germline V gene are SGHNT and YYREEE (reference sequence). The CDR3 extends over 14 amino acids. V lost 6 bases to trimming and J lost 10 bases; unmatched junction nucleotides: 11. CDR3 in amino acids: CASTSVLAGSEQFF. For the CDR3, the DNA is TGTGCCAGCACCTCGGTGCTAGCGGGATCGGAGCAGTTCTTC.

With regard to this clone: One junction end does not reproduce the germline sequence, and a read error may be involved. The chain has TRBV7-8 and TRBJ1-1, with D uncertain. The CDR3 length is 15 residues. CDR1 is SGHVS and CDR2 is FQNEAQ in the germline V gene. The CDR3 DNA reads as TGTGCCAGCAGCTTAGGGATTGCGCCGAACGCTGAAGCTTTCTTT. This gives the protein CASSLGIAPNAEAFF. The full variable domain, rest sourced from reference TRBV7-8 and TRBJ1-1, is GAGVSQSPRYKVAKRGQDVALRCDPISGHVSLFWYQQALGQGPEFLTYFQNEAQLDKSGLPSDRFFAERPEGSVSTLKIQRTQQEDSAVYLCASSLGIAPNAEAFFGQGTRLTVV.

The V and J genes are TRBV11-3 and TRBJ2-2, with D possibly being TRBD1 or TRBD2 (5 bases each). Trimming took off 3 bases at V and 6 bases at J, with 8 bases between the two ends. Per the germline V gene, CDR1 is SGHNT and CDR2 is YENEEA. The length of the CDR3 is 13 residues. The CDR3 loop is CASSFRDAGELFF. The CDR3 DNA reads TGTGCCAGCAGCTTTCGGGACGCCGGGGAGCTGTTTTTT.

The chain combines TRBV30 with TRBJ1-1; 8 bases are shared with TRBD1. V lost 7 bases and J lost 5; bases outside the gene matches: 9. Germline lookup yields CDR1 GTSNPN and CDR2 SVGIG (reference sequence). The CDR3 totals 13 residues. The DNA of the CDR3 is TGTGCCTACCGACAGGGGTATAGTACTGAAGCTTTCTTT. It specifies CAYRQGYSTEAFF.

V is TRBV2 and J is TRBJ1-1; a possible D gene is TRBD1 (5 bases). This CDR3 spans 12 amino acids. Trimming took off 7 bases at V and 1 base at J, with 7 bases between the two ends. The germline gives CDR1 SNHLY, CDR2 FYNNEI. For the CDR3, the DNA is TGTGCCAGCAACGGACAGAACACTGAAGCTTTCTTT. Protein sequence: CASNGQNTEAFF.

The chain joins TRBV5-5 to TRBJ2-2; perhaps TRBD2 as D (6 bases). This CDR3 region has 14 residues. Germline-derived CDR1 and CDR2 are SGHKS and YYEKEE (reference sequence). Trimming pared 2 bases from V and 3 bases from J, leaving 8 bases between. The CDR3 is CASSFGGDTGELFF. The CDR3 nucleotides read TGTGCCAGCAGCTTTGGCGGGGACACCGGGGAGCTGTTTTTT.

The V call is TRBV7-9, the J call TRBJ1-1; possible D gene TRBD1, 6 bases. The CDR3 is made up of 14 amino acids. CDR1 and CDR2 from the germline V gene are SEHNR and FQNEAQ (reference sequence). The V gene lost 8 bases and the J gene lost 5 bases, with 18 bases spanning the gap. DNA of the CDR3: TGTGCCAGCCTCCTCGGGGGGGCCGGGACTGAAGCTTTCTTT. Its protein product is CASLLGGAGTEAFF. The full variable domain, completed using reference TRBV7-9 and TRBJ1-1, is DTGVSQNPRHKITKRGQNVTFRCDPISEHNRLYWYRQTLGQGPEFLTYFQNEAQLEKSRLLSDRFSAERPKGSFSTLEIQRTEQGDSAMYLCASLLGGAGTEAFFGQGTRLTVV.

This chain links TRBV5-6 with TRBJ1-1; 8 bases map to TRBD1. The CDR3 contains 17 residues. V was clipped by 2 bases and J by 0 bases; unmatched bases: 9. CDR1 and CDR2 from the germline V gene are SGHDT and YYEEEE. The CDR3 nucleotides are TGTGCCAGCAGCTTCCTCCCATCGGGACAGGTGAACACTGAAGCTTTCTTT. Residues: CASSFLPSGQVNTEAFF.

This clone has a single count. The chain is built from TRBV7-2 and TRBJ2-1; maybe TRBD2 (6 bases). The CDR3 sequence is 14 residues long. V was clipped by 5 bases and J by 10 bases, with 18 bases between them. The germline V gene has CDR1 SGHTA and CDR2 FQGNSA. For the CDR3, the DNA is TGTGCCAGCAGCAAGGGACTCCAGAGCGAGGAGCAGTTCTTC. Translated: CASSKGLQSEEQFF.

CDR3 sequence: CASRPTGSLTGEQFF. The DNA of the CDR3 is TGCGCCAGCAGGCCTACCGGGAGCCTTACCGGCGAGCAGTTCTTC. The rearrangement uses TRBV10-1 and TRBJ2-1, with a tentative D call TRBD2 (6 bases). Trimming removed 6 bases at V and 10 bases at J, with 22 bases between. CDR3 length: 15 residues. From germline, CDR1 is WNHNN and CDR2 SYGVQD (reference sequence).

The chain couples TRBV10-3 to TRBJ1-2; 10 bases fit TRBD1. Germline V gives CDR1 ENHRY, CDR2 SYGVKD. J was trimmed by 5 bases and V by 0 bases; bases with no gene match: 9. This CDR3 contains 17 residues. CDR3 in DNA: TGTGCCATCAGTGAGTCCATACCAGGGACAGGGGATTATGGCTACACCTTC. This encodes CAISESIPGTGDYGYTF.

This sequence joins TRBV5-1 and TRBJ1-4; D unresolved. The V gene's germline CDR1 is SGHRS and CDR2 YFSETQ. The CDR3 totals 14 residues. V lost 3 bases, J lost 3 bases, and 9 bases lay in between. For the CDR3, the DNA is TGCGCCAGCAGCTCCCGGGAGCCTAATGAAAAACTGTTTTTT. As protein: CASSSREPNEKLFF.

This rearrangement joins TRBV7-9 to TRBJ1-5; tentative D call: TRBD1 (5 bases). CDR1 is SEHNR and CDR2 is FQNEAQ in the germline V gene (reference sequence). This CDR3 has 15 residues. The ends were cut back, 6 bases at V and 0 bases at J, with 12 bases in the middle. The CDR3 DNA reads TGTGCCAGCAGTCGCCAGGGTTCTAGCAATCAGCCCCAGCATTTT. Translation: CASSRQGSSNQPQHF.

The V call is TRBV6-5, the J call TRBJ1-3; 8 positions match TRBD1. There are 14 residues in the CDR3. J gave up 0 bases and V 7 bases, and 2 bases lay outside the gene matches. The germline gives CDR1 MNHEY, CDR2 SVGAGI. The CDR3 loop reads CASTGQASGNTIYF. CDR3 sequence (DNA): TGTGCCAGCACGGGACAGGCCTCTGGAAACACCATATATTTT.

This sequence joins TRBV5-5 and TRBJ2-1; maybe TRBD2 (5 bases). The CDR3 contains 17 residues. The ends were cut back, 1 base at V and 0 bases at J, with 14 bases in the middle. CDR1 and CDR2 from the germline V gene are SGHKS and YYEKEE (reference sequence). The CDR3 nucleotides are TGTGCCAGCAGCTTGACGACCCAAGGGAGCTCCTACAATGAGCAGTTCTTC. It codes for CASSLTTQGSSYNEQFF.

The genes are TRBV18 and TRBJ2-7; weak D call: TRBD1 (5 bases). The CDR3 consists of 15 residues. The V gene lost 3 bases and the J gene lost 0 bases, with 12 bases spanning the gap. Germline V CDR1 and CDR2: KGHSH, LQKENI. The CDR3 DNA reads TGTGCCAGCTCACCTCCCCAGGGTGCCTCCTACGAGCAGTACTTC. It yields the protein CASSPPQGASYEQYF.

This clone was seen once. DNA of the CDR3: TGTGCCTGGAGTCGACAGAGCAATCAGCCCCAGCATTTT. It is translated as CAWSRQSNQPQHF. The V and J genes are TRBV30 and TRBJ1-5; D might be TRBD1 (5 bases). The CDR3 covers 13 residues. With 2 bases removed from V and 1 base from J, the gap between germline ends came to 6 bases. Germline V gene sequence: CDR1 GTSNPN, CDR2 SVGIG (reference sequence).